These 30 T cell receptor beta chains share one sample of origin, sequenced in a study of blood T cell repertoires in COVID-19. Repertoires were generated with immunoSEQ multiplex PCR, while TCRdb's copy carries only in-frame clones and drops some. The data show under 150,000 clones, with around 85% seen just once and roughly 3% held by the top ten. The specimen sequenced was peripheral blood. The receptor source for this set is a woman between 40 and 50 years old with active or convalescent COVID-19.

With regard to this clone: Sequence at one end of the junction differs from germline and may be a read error. The gene calls are TRBV28 and TRBJ2-1, with TRBD1 identical over 8 bases. CDR1 is MDHEN, CDR2 SYDVKM, per germline. The CDR3 contains 14 residues. In DNA, the CDR3 is TGTGCCGGCAGTTCCCTGGACAGGGACAATGAGCAGTTCTTC. It codes for CAGSSLDRDNEQFF.

The chain carries TRBV3-1 (or the pseudogene TRBV3-2) and TRBJ1-2; 9 bases map to TRBD1. Looked up from germline, CDR1 is LGHDT and CDR2 is YNNKEL (reference sequence). CDR3 length: 12 amino acids. With 3 bases clipped from V and 14 bases from J, the junction kept 7 bases outside the gene matches. The CDR3 region is CASSQGTGSGTF. CDR3 bases: TGTGCCAGCAGCCAGGGGACAGGGAGTGGTACCTTC.

V gene TRBV25-1 combines with J gene TRBJ1-3; D is possibly TRBD1 (6 bases). The CDR3 runs 18 residues. V was pared by 7 bases and J by 1 base, with 23 bases between. The V gene's germline CDR1 is MGHDK and CDR2 SYGVNS. The CDR3 reads CASTESYTGRGSGNTIYF. In DNA form, the CDR3 reads TGTGCCAGCACCGAATCCTATACGGGGAGGGGGTCTGGAAACACCATATATTTT.

This clone is a singleton in its sample. This sequence joins TRBV28 and TRBJ1-2; 9 bases agree with TRBD1. There are 14 residues in the CDR3. The germline gives CDR1 MDHEN, CDR2 SYDVKM. Trimming cost V 4 bases and J 4 bases; bases outside gene matches: 4. Written as DNA, the CDR3 is TGTGCCAGCAGTTGGACAGGGGTGCCCTATGGCTACACCTTC. This translates into CASSWTGVPYGYTF.

The chain employs TRBV27 and TRBJ2-2; D gene uncertain. This CDR3 is 13 amino acids long. Germline V gene lookup returns CDR1 MNHEY and CDR2 SMNVEV (reference sequence). Trimming left V 5 bases short and J 4 bases short, with 8 bases between. CDR3 residues: CASSLQVTGELFF. The DNA for the CDR3 is TGTGCCAGCAGTCTCCAGGTCACCGGGGAGCTGTTTTTT.

This clone was recorded a few times. CDR3 nucleotide sequence: TGCGCCAGCAGTCGAGTTGGGACAGGGGGCACCGGGGAGCTGTTTTTT. Translated: CASSRVGTGGTGELFF. V is TRBV5-1 and J is TRBJ2-2; 11 bases fit TRBD1. This CDR3 has 16 amino acids. Germline V gives CDR1 SGHRS, CDR2 YFSETQ. V shed 5 bases, J shed 4 bases, and the junction held 7 bases outside the gene matches.

The chain uses TRBV6-5 and TRBJ1-1; TRBD1 is a possible D gene (5 bases). V lost 0 bases, J lost 5 bases, and 7 bases lay in between. The CDR3 loop spans 13 amino acids. Germline V gene lookup returns CDR1 MNHEY and CDR2 SVGAGI. The CDR3 region has the DNA TGTGCCAGCAGTTACTCACCAGGGACTGAAGCTTTCTTT. Protein sequence: CASSYSPGTEAFF.

The chain is built from TRBV7-2 and TRBJ2-7, with 7 bases aligning to TRBD1. J gave up 4 bases and V 4 bases, and 4 bases lay outside the gene matches. The germline V gene encodes CDR1 SGHTA and CDR2 FQGNSA. The CDR3 loop spans 13 amino acids. In DNA form, the CDR3 reads TGTGCCAGCAGCTCGGGACAGATTTACGAGCAGTACTTC. Amino acid sequence: CASSSGQIYEQYF.

The rearrangement joins TRBV28 to TRBJ2-1, with a tentative D call TRBD2 (6 bases). The V end lost 6 bases, the J end lost 10 bases, and 19 bases lay between the germline ends. The CDR3 totals 14 residues. Germline V CDR1 and CDR2: MDHEN, SYDVKM. The CDR3 reads CASRTGTLIGEQFF. The CDR3 nucleotides read TGTGCCAGCAGGACCGGGACTCTTATAGGGGAGCAGTTCTTC.

The chain employs TRBV29-1 and TRBJ2-7; TRBD1 might be the D (5 bases). From germline, CDR1 is SQVTM and CDR2 ANQGSEA. With 1 base removed from V and 3 bases from J, the gap between germline ends came to 19 bases. The length of the CDR3 is 16 residues. CDR3 sequence reads: CSVEGGRSEFDYEQYF. CDR3 nucleotides: TGCAGCGTTGAAGGGGGCAGGTCCGAATTCGACTACGAGCAGTACTTC.

DNA for the CDR3: TGTGCCAGCAGCTTAGGGAGTGTGATAGATACGCAGTATTTT. It encodes CASSLGSVIDTQYF. The rearrangement links TRBV7-9 to TRBJ2-3; D is uncertain. Per the germline V gene, CDR1 is SEHNR and CDR2 is FQNEAQ (reference sequence). CDR3 length equals 14 residues. V was clipped by 1 base and J by 5 bases, with 10 bases between them.

The chain employs TRBV28 and TRBJ1-4; D is possibly TRBD1 (6 bases). Looked up from germline, CDR1 is MDHEN and CDR2 is SYDVKM. Trimming cost V 6 bases and J 5 bases, with 13 bases left between them. The CDR3 loop spans 14 amino acids. The CDR3 nucleotides read TGTGCCAGCAGGCCAGGGGCATTAAATGAAAAACTGTTTTTT. It is translated as CASRPGALNEKLFF.

J is TRBJ1-1 and V is TRBV6-2 or TRBV6-3, with no clear D. The CDR3 is made up of 15 amino acids. The V end lost 6 bases, the J end lost 1 base, and 15 bases lay between the germline ends. Per germline, CDR1 MNHEY and CDR2 SVGEGT. CDR3 coding DNA: TGTGCCAGCAGCTCCCCGACAAGAACGAACACTGAAGCTTTCTTT. Its protein is CASSSPTRTNTEAFF.

The chain carries TRBV28 and TRBJ1-1, with D hard to call. Trimming shortened V by 6 bases and J by 6 bases, and 11 bases separated the two germline ends. CDR3 length equals 12 residues. The germline CDR1 and CDR2 sequences are MDHEN and SYDVKM. CDR3 region: CASSLPQAEAFF. The CDR3 nucleotides are TGTGCCAGCAGCCTACCGCAGGCTGAAGCTTTCTTT. The whole variable domain, filled in from reference TRBV28 and TRBJ1-1, reads DVKVTQSSRYLVKRTGEKVFLECVQDMDHENMFWYRQDPGLGLRLIYFSYDVKMKEKGDIPEGYSVSREKKERFSLILESASTNQTSMYLCASSLPQAEAFFGQGTRLTVV.

The sample holds one count of this clone. CDR3: CASRVTGGRTEAFF. In DNA, the CDR3 is TGTGCCAGCAGGGTTACAGGGGGCAGGACTGAAGCTTTCTTT. This sequence joins TRBV6-5 and TRBJ1-1, with 9 bases lining up with TRBD1. This CDR3 comprises 14 residues. Germline V gene lookup returns CDR1 MNHEY and CDR2 SVGAGI. The junction had 7 bases not matched to a gene; V was cut back by 6 bases and J by 5 bases.

The gene calls are TRBV13 and TRBJ1-1; maybe TRBD1 (6 bases). V dropped 6 bases and J dropped 2 bases, with 19 bases sitting between them. This CDR3 spans 16 amino acids. Germline CDR1 PRHDT, CDR2 FYEKMQ (reference sequence). The CDR3 protein is CASRLQGLVVNTEAFF. The CDR3 coding sequence is TGTGCCAGCAGACTACAGGGATTGGTTGTAAACACTGAAGCTTTCTTT. Based on the CDR3 plus reference TRBV13 and TRBJ1-1, the full variable domain is AAGVIQSPRHLIKEKRETATLKCYPIPRHDTVYWYQQGPGQDPQFLISFYEKMQSDKGSIPDRFSAQQFSDYHSELNMSSLELGDSALYFCASRLQGLVVNTEAFFGQGTRLTVV.

This chain uses TRBV19 with TRBJ1-2; 9 positions agree with TRBD1. Germline trimming cut 7 bases from V and 4 bases from J; bases unmatched to any gene: 16. This CDR3 region has 17 residues. The V gene's germline CDR1 is LNHDA and CDR2 SQIVND (reference sequence). As DNA, the CDR3 is TGTGCCAGTATAGATGGAGGACAGGGGCGTTTTGGCTATGGCTACACCTTC. This codes for CASIDGGQGRFGYGYTF.

This chain connects TRBV28 to TRBJ2-5, with 8 bases lining up with TRBD2. The germline V gene encodes CDR1 MDHEN and CDR2 SYDVKM. Losses at the gene ends were 3 bases for V and 1 base for J; bases not matched to a gene: 4. The CDR3 runs 15 residues. For the CDR3, the DNA is TGTGCCAGCAGTTTGGGCGGGAGGCTCCAAGAGACCCAGTACTTC. It is translated as CASSLGGRLQETQYF. Complete variable domain (other parts from reference TRBV28 and TRBJ2-5): DVKVTQSSRYLVKRTGEKVFLECVQDMDHENMFWYRQDPGLGLRLIYFSYDVKMKEKGDIPEGYSVSREKKERFSLILESASTNQTSMYLCASSLGGRLQETQYFGPGTRLLVL.

The CDR3 reads CASSPEMKRLNTEAFF. DNA for the CDR3: TGTGCCAGCTCACCAGAGATGAAGAGACTAAACACTGAAGCTTTCTTT. The chain combines TRBV18 with TRBJ1-1; D not certain. This CDR3 spans 16 amino acids. Between the trimmed V and J ends, which lost 2 bases and 2 bases, there was a span of 15 bases. Germline CDR1 and CDR2: KGHSH and LQKENI.

This chain joins TRBV28 and TRBJ1-2; tentative D call: TRBD1 (5 bases). The CDR3 is made up of 13 amino acids. The V end lost 2 bases, the J end lost 3 bases, and 7 bases lay between the germline ends. Germline CDR1 reads MDHEN; CDR2 reads SYDVKM. CDR3 amino acids: CASSLKTDYGYTF. CDR3 in DNA: TGTGCCAGCAGTTTAAAGACAGACTATGGCTACACCTTC.

This clone was detected only once. This chain links TRBV29-1 with TRBJ2-7; D gene uncertain. The germline CDR1 and CDR2 sequences are SQVTM and ANQGSEA. The length of the CDR3 is 10 residues. Trimming took 6 bases from V and 6 from J, leaving 9 bases between them. The CDR3 region is CSVETGEQYF. The CDR3 coding sequence is TGCAGCGTGGAGACGGGCGAGCAGTACTTC.

The chain carries TRBV27 and TRBJ2-7; the match to TRBD2 covers 8 bases. After removal of 7 bases from V and 1 base from J, the junction contained 9 bases not matched to a gene. Per germline, CDR1 MNHEY and CDR2 SMNVEV (reference sequence). The CDR3 has 15 residues. In DNA, the CDR3 is TGTGCCAGCAATTTGGCGGGGGGCAGTTCCTACGAGCAGTACTTC. Its translation: CASNLAGGSSYEQYF.

This clone was detected once. The J gene is TRBJ2-7, the V gene TRBV4-1, with 7 bases matching TRBD2. The length of the CDR3 is 19 residues. CDR1 MGHRA and CDR2 YSYEKL come from the germline V gene. Trimming at V came to 0 bases and at J to 4 bases, leaving 18 bases not matched to a gene. CDR3: CASSQDSLGGGDLWYEQYF. CDR3 nucleotide sequence: TGCGCCAGCAGCCAAGATTCGCTTGGGGGAGGGGACCTGTGGTACGAGCAGTACTTC.

The rearrangement joins TRBV7-8 to TRBJ1-1; maybe TRBD1 (5 bases). The V and J ends lost 5 bases and 10 bases respectively, with 14 bases between them. This CDR3 spans 12 amino acids. The germline gives CDR1 SGHVS, CDR2 FQNEAQ. The CDR3 DNA is TGTGCCAGCAGCCGTCCCGGGGGTACAGCTTTCTTT. It encodes CASSRPGGTAFF.

The rearrangement joins TRBV5-1 to TRBJ2-3; TRBD1 might be the D (6 bases). Germline-derived CDR1 and CDR2 are SGHRS and YFSETQ. There are 14 residues in the CDR3. The V gene lost 0 bases and the J gene lost 6 bases, with 11 bases spanning the gap. The CDR3 sequence is CASSLASTGDTQYF. CDR3 DNA sequence: TGCGCCAGCAGCTTGGCCTCCACAGGGGATACGCAGTATTTT.

CDR3 protein: CASRRDRGNEKLFF. CDR3 in DNA: TGTGCCAGCAGGAGAGACAGGGGGAATGAAAAACTGTTTTTT. The V and J genes are TRBV2 and TRBJ1-4; the match to TRBD1 covers 9 bases. The ends lost 6 bases at V and 5 bases at J; junction bases unmatched: 4. The CDR3 contains 14 residues. Germline V gives CDR1 SNHLY, CDR2 FYNNEI. Using reference TRBV2 and TRBJ1-4 for the parts outside the CDR3, the full variable domain is EPEVTQTPSHQVTQMGQEVILRCVPISNHLYFYWYRQILGQKVEFLVSFYNNEISEKSEIFDDQFSVERPDGSNFTLKIRSTKLEDSAMYFCASRRDRGNEKLFFGSGTQLSVL.

The rearrangement links TRBV14 to TRBJ2-7; the D gene is possibly TRBD1 (5 bases). Trimming left V 4 bases short and J 0 bases short, with 10 bases between. The CDR3 loop spans 14 amino acids. The germline CDR1 and CDR2 sequences are SGHDN and FVKESK. The CDR3 bases are TGTGCCAGCAGCCGCGGTGGGGCCTCCTACGAGCAGTACTTC. It encodes CASSRGGASYEQYF.

V and J are TRBV10-2 and TRBJ2-2; perhaps TRBD2 as D (7 bases). From germline, CDR1 is WSHSY and CDR2 SAAADI. V lost 8 bases to trimming and J lost 0 bases, with 13 bases between them. The CDR3 consists of 15 residues. DNA of the CDR3: TGCGCCAGCGGGGGGGCCAGCCCGAACACCGGGGAGCTGTTTTTT. Protein: CASGGASPNTGELFF.

V is TRBV18 and J is TRBJ1-1, with D perhaps TRBD1 (5 bases). CDR1 KGHSH and CDR2 LQKENI come from the germline V gene. This CDR3 comprises 15 residues. Trimming cost V 2 bases and J 5 bases, with 15 bases left between them. In DNA, the CDR3 is TGTGCCAGCTCACCAGGGGCAGGGCAGGAAACTGAAGCTTTCTTT. Encoded protein: CASSPGAGQETEAFF.

The rearrangement joins TRBV6-6 to TRBJ1-1; no definite D call. The CDR3 is 10 amino acids. V was trimmed by 8 bases and J by 7 bases, leaving 8 bases between them. Germline CDR1 is MNHNY and CDR2 is SVGAGI (reference sequence). In DNA, the CDR3 is TGTGCCAGCGGTCGCATTGAAGCTTTCTTT. It specifies CASGRIEAFF.